A single sample is the source of the 30 T cell receptor beta chains below, sequenced in a study of beta chain features in type 1 diabetes. Study results and limitations: Moderate but significant shortening of TCRB CDR3s was recorded in all four CD4+ subsets from Type 1 diabetes patients.

These receptors have no known antigen. Expressed TCRB transcripts were sequenced because the entire RNA isolate underwent reverse transcription. This table comes from immunoSEQ multiplex PCR, and its TCRdb copy is limited to in-frame clones, with some not included. The sample has hundreds of thousands of clones, over 13% seen once. Sequenced input: naive CD4+ T cells from blood. These receptors came from a man in his late teens or twenties with type 1 diabetes.

This clone was recorded a few times. The V and J genes are TRBV30 and TRBJ2-6, with 7 bases lining up with TRBD1. The J segment lost 4 bases and the V segment lost 5 bases, leaving 5 bases of the junction unmatched. This CDR3 contains 14 residues. Germline V CDR1 and CDR2: GTSNPN, SVGIG (reference sequence). The CDR3 region is CAWATGAGANVLTF. The CDR3 DNA reads TGTGCCTGGGCTACAGGGGCCGGGGCCAACGTCCTGACTTTC.

The rearrangement links TRBV7-2 to TRBJ1-2; 7 bases are shared with TRBD1. This CDR3 region has 14 residues. Germline values: CDR1 SGHTA, CDR2 FQGNSA. V shed 3 bases, J shed 4 bases, and the junction held 5 bases outside the gene matches. The CDR3 DNA is TGTGCCAGCAGCTTGACAGGGAGAGGCTATGGCTACACCTTC. Protein sequence: CASSLTGRGYGYTF.

The rearrangement uses TRBV2 and TRBJ2-3, with TRBD2 matching 12 bases. J was trimmed by 6 bases and V by 3 bases; bases with no gene match: 7. The CDR3 runs 16 residues. The germline gives CDR1 SNHLY, CDR2 FYNNEI. The CDR3 bases are TGTGCCAGCAGTGAGAGGCTAGCGGGAGGGCCGGATACGCAGTATTTT. It yields the protein CASSERLAGGPDTQYF. Complete variable domain (other parts from reference TRBV2 and TRBJ2-3): EPEVTQTPSHQVTQMGQEVILRCVPISNHLYFYWYRQILGQKVEFLVSFYNNEISEKSEIFDDQFSVERPDGSNFTLKIRSTKLEDSAMYFCASSERLAGGPDTQYFGPGTRLTVL.

This chain joins TRBV7-3 and TRBJ2-1, with 10 bases identical to TRBD2. Unmatched junction bases numbered 6, after V lost 5 bases and J lost 5 bases. The CDR3 sequence is 15 residues long. Germline values: CDR1 SGHTA, CDR2 FQGTGA. CDR3 coding DNA: TGTGCCAGCAGCCACCCTAGCGGGGGACACAATGAGCAGTTCTTC. Its translation: CASSHPSGGHNEQFF.

The V gene is TRBV5-4, the J gene TRBJ1-2; D remains unclear. Germline assignment: CDR1 SGHNT and CDR2 YYREEE (reference sequence). The CDR3 extends over 16 amino acids. V was trimmed by 7 bases and J by 0 bases, leaving 19 bases between them. The CDR3 sequence is CASHQSGGATNYGYTF. In DNA form, the CDR3 reads TGTGCCAGCCACCAGTCGGGCGGTGCCACTAACTATGGCTACACCTTC.

There are a few counts of this clone. This sequence joins TRBV30 and TRBJ2-7; D might be TRBD2 (5 bases). Germline CDR1 is GTSNPN and CDR2 is SVGIG (reference sequence). There are 14 residues in the CDR3. V was clipped by 1 base and J by 2 bases, with 12 bases between them. CDR3 protein: CAWSAGITTYEQYF. The CDR3 coding sequence is TGTGCCTGGAGTGCCGGGATTACAACCTACGAGCAGTACTTC.

V gene TRBV29-1 combines with J gene TRBJ2-3; TRBD2 agrees at 9 bases. This CDR3 is 16 amino acids long. Germline CDR1 reads SQVTM; CDR2 reads ANQGSEA. Trimming cost V 5 bases and J 5 bases; bases outside gene matches: 14. The CDR3 is CSVMLAGPTHRDTQYF. Here the CDR3 DNA reads TGCAGCGTTATGCTAGCGGGGCCGACCCATAGAGATACGCAGTATTTT.

The V call is TRBV7-2, the J call TRBJ2-1; D remains unclear. CDR3 length equals 13 residues. Germline CDR1 SGHTA, CDR2 FQGNSA. V dropped 0 bases and J dropped 10 bases, with 10 bases sitting between them. The CDR3 here is CASSLAGDREQFF. CDR3 nucleotide sequence: TGTGCCAGCAGCTTAGCTGGGGATAGGGAGCAGTTCTTC.

This chain connects TRBV29-1 to TRBJ1-1, with D maybe TRBD1 (5 bases). Germline CDR1 and CDR2: SQVTM and ANQGSEA. Trimming took off 5 bases at V and 10 bases at J, with 14 bases between the two ends. This CDR3 spans 11 amino acids. This CDR3 reads CSVLQGLRAFF. The CDR3, as DNA: TGCAGCGTTCTCCAGGGTCTGAGAGCTTTCTTT.

The V call is TRBV18, the J call TRBJ1-2; D remains unclear. Trimming removed 3 bases at V and 4 bases at J, with 12 bases between. In germline, CDR1 is KGHSH, CDR2 LQKENI. The CDR3 runs 14 residues. The CDR3 nucleotides read TGTGCCAGCTCACCCGTCGAGAACCCCTATGGCTACACCTTC. This translates into CASSPVENPYGYTF.

V gene TRBV7-9 combines with J gene TRBJ2-2; 7 nucleotides match TRBD1. The V gene's germline CDR1 is SEHNR and CDR2 FQNEAQ (reference sequence). V dropped 2 bases and J dropped 3; count of bases not matched to a gene: 3. There are 15 residues in the CDR3. For the CDR3, the DNA is TGTGCCAGCAGCTTAACAGGGGCGTACACCGGGGAGCTGTTTTTT. Its protein is CASSLTGAYTGELFF.

This clone was seen only a few times. The J gene is TRBJ2-5, the V gene TRBV29-1; a weak D match, TRBD2 (6 bases). This CDR3 comprises 17 residues. Per germline, CDR1 SQVTM and CDR2 ANQGSEA. Trimming shortened V by 4 bases and J by 5 bases, and 26 bases separated the two germline ends. CDR3 region: CSVGGDKEGGRPETQYF. The CDR3, as DNA: TGCAGCGTTGGGGGGGATAAAGAGGGTGGCCGTCCCGAGACCCAGTACTTC. Full variable domain (outside the CDR3, taken from reference TRBV29-1 and TRBJ2-5): SAVISQKPSRDICQRGTSLTIQCQVDSQVTMMFWYRQQPGQSLTLIATANQGSEATYESGFVIDKFPISRPNLTFSTLTVSNMSPEDSSIYLCSVGGDKEGGRPETQYFGPGTRLLVL.

This chain links TRBV29-1 with TRBJ2-1; no definite D call. Trimming pared 0 bases from V and 0 bases from J, leaving 9 bases between. CDR1 and CDR2 from the germline V gene are SQVTM and ANQGSEA. This CDR3 has 15 amino acids. CDR3 in amino acids: CSVEDRRSSYNEQFF. CDR3 sequence (DNA): TGCAGCGTTGAAGATCGGCGGAGCTCCTACAATGAGCAGTTCTTC.

This clone has a handful of counts. This sample includes further DNA sequences coding for the same CDR3. The genes are TRBV9 and TRBJ2-5; D is unclear. V lost 3 bases and J lost 1, with 1 base in between. The CDR3 runs 11 residues. CDR1 is SGDLS, CDR2 YYNGEE, per germline. The CDR3 DNA sequence: TGTGCCAGCAGCGGCCAAGAGACCCAGTACTTC. Its protein product is CASSGQETQYF.

The V gene is TRBV9, the J gene TRBJ1-1, with TRBD1 identical over 7 bases. The germline V gene has CDR1 SGDLS and CDR2 YYNGEE. The junction had 6 bases not matched to a gene; V was cut back by 7 bases and J by 0 bases. This CDR3 is built from 14 residues. CDR3 sequence reads: CASGLGQLNTEAFF. Written as DNA, the CDR3 is TGTGCCAGCGGACTGGGACAGTTGAACACTGAAGCTTTCTTT.

The chain couples TRBV6-5 to TRBJ2-1; a weak D match, TRBD1 (5 bases). V was cut by 1 base and J by 8 bases, with 15 bases left in between. This CDR3 contains 15 residues. Germline CDR1 and CDR2: MNHEY and SVGAGI. The CDR3 DNA reads TGTGCCAGCAGTTACTTGGCGGCCCTCAGGGATGAGCAGTTCTTC. Encoded protein: CASSYLAALRDEQFF.

This clone has more than one count but fewer than ten. This chain links TRBV23-1 with TRBJ1-5, with 8 bases identical to TRBD1. TRBV23-1 belongs to the ORF category, with a function that is uncertain. CDR3 length equals 16 residues. V shed 0 bases, J shed 4 bases, and the junction held 5 bases outside the gene matches. The CDR3 DNA follows: TGCGCCAGCAGTCAATCTCAGGGGGCGCGAAATCAGCCCCAGCATTTT. This gives the protein CASSQSQGARNQPQHF.

This CDR3 reads CASTQGREETQYF. The CDR3 DNA reads TGTGCCAGCACCCAAGGCAGGGAAGAGACCCAGTACTTC. The chain links TRBV28 to TRBJ2-5; TRBD1 might be the D (5 bases). V lost 7 bases to trimming and J lost 3 bases, with 12 bases between them. The CDR3 contains 13 residues. From germline, CDR1 is MDHEN and CDR2 SYDVKM.

V gene TRBV2 combines with J gene TRBJ1-5; possibly TRBD1 for D (5 bases). CDR1 and CDR2 from the germline V gene are SNHLY and FYNNEI. The CDR3 is 13 amino acids. Trimming pared 0 bases from V and 10 bases from J, leaving 10 bases between. CDR3 nucleotides: TGTGCCAGCAGTGAAGCGCAGGGTGGCCCCCAGCATTTT. Residues: CASSEAQGGPQHF.

The chain is built from TRBV30 and TRBJ2-1; TRBD1 is a possible D gene (5 bases). V dropped 0 bases and J dropped 10 bases, with 13 bases sitting between them. The germline gives CDR1 GTSNPN, CDR2 SVGIG (reference sequence). The CDR3 runs to 13 residues. CDR3 nucleotide sequence: TGTGCCTGGAGTGTAGGGGTCAGGCGGGAGCAGTTCTTC. Translating it yields CAWSVGVRREQFF.

This clone showed up just a few times. J is TRBJ2-7 and V is TRBV7-9; 7 nucleotides align to TRBD1. V gave up 2 bases and J gave up 7 bases; unmatched junction bases: 11. This CDR3 has 15 residues. Germline-derived CDR1 and CDR2 are SEHNR and FQNEAQ (reference sequence). The CDR3 DNA is TGTGCCAGCAGCTTATCCGGGACAGCCCCCCTGGAGCAGTACTTC. Translating it yields CASSLSGTAPLEQYF.

This clone occurred a few times. This chain connects TRBV2 to TRBJ2-3; D is perhaps TRBD2 (6 bases). V lost 6 bases and J 5 bases, leaving 9 bases between the germline ends. This CDR3 has 12 residues. Germline CDR1 is SNHLY and CDR2 is FYNNEI. The CDR3 nucleotides read TGTGCCAGCAGGGGAGGTATAGATACGCAGTATTTT. Protein sequence: CASRGGIDTQYF.

The chain couples TRBV5-4 to TRBJ2-6; perhaps TRBD1 as D (6 bases). Germline V CDR1 and CDR2: SGHNT, YYREEE (reference sequence). The CDR3 consists of 15 residues. Trimming took 3 bases from V and 8 from J, leaving 15 bases between them. CDR3 loop: CASSSKGDTSNVLTF. The CDR3 DNA is TGTGCCAGCAGCTCGAAAGGGGACACCTCCAACGTCCTGACTTTC.

This chain links TRBV7-9 with TRBJ2-1; TRBD1 or TRBD2 may be the D gene (5 bases each). Germline lookup yields CDR1 SEHNR and CDR2 FQNEAQ (reference sequence). Deletions cut 1 base from V and 0 bases from J, with 7 bases between. The CDR3 is 15 amino acids. Here the CDR3 reads CASSLGGYSYNEQFF. The CDR3 DNA reads as TGTGCCAGCAGCTTAGGGGGGTACTCCTACAATGAGCAGTTCTTC.

This clone has just a few counts. DNA of the CDR3: TGTGCCAGCAGCTGGGGGCGCACCGGGGAGCTGTTTTTT. Protein product: CASSWGRTGELFF. The chain links TRBV27 to TRBJ2-2; possible D gene TRBD1, 6 bases. The CDR3 has 13 residues. V was pared by 6 bases and J by 4 bases, with 9 bases between. Germline values: CDR1 MNHEY, CDR2 SMNVEV (reference sequence).

This sequence joins TRBV28 and TRBJ2-7; no clear D. In germline, CDR1 is MDHEN, CDR2 SYDVKM. The CDR3 covers 12 residues. V was shortened by 5 bases and J by 5 bases, with 10 bases between the two germline ends. The CDR3 protein is CASSPQTHEQYF. The CDR3 DNA reads TGTGCCAGCAGTCCACAGACCCACGAGCAGTACTTC.

The table lists this clone with a few counts. The chain is built from TRBV2 and TRBJ1-1; D is ambiguous. Germline CDR1 SNHLY, CDR2 FYNNEI. The CDR3 extends over 14 amino acids. Trimming removed 10 bases at V and 0 bases at J, with 15 bases between. The CDR3 nucleotides are TGTGCCAACCCTTTGGACCTTTTGAACACTGAAGCTTTCTTT. Translated: CANPLDLLNTEAFF.

This clone has only a few counts. The chain recombines TRBV30 with TRBJ2-6, with TRBD1 identical over 9 bases. The germline gives CDR1 GTSNPN, CDR2 SVGIG (reference sequence). With V trimmed by 4 bases and J by 2 bases, 6 bases remained unmatched. This CDR3 has 16 amino acids. In nucleotides, the CDR3 is TGTGCCTGGACCCGGGACAGGGTCCCTGGGGCCAACGTCCTGACTTTC. Translation gives CAWTRDRVPGANVLTF. Filled out from reference TRBV30 and TRBJ2-6, the complete variable domain reads SQTIHQWPATLVQPVGSPLSLECTVEGTSNPNLYWYRQAAGRGLQLLFYSVGIGQISSEVPQNLSASRPQDRQFILSSKKLLLSDSGFYLCAWTRDRVPGANVLTFGAGSRLTVL.

This clone showed up just a few times. J is TRBJ1-5 and V is TRBV27; TRBD1 agrees at 10 bases. Germline CDR1 MNHEY, CDR2 SMNVEV (reference sequence). Unmatched junction bases numbered 1, after V lost 4 bases and J lost 1 base. CDR3 length equals 15 residues. CDR3 DNA sequence: TGTGCCAGCAGTTGGGGACAGGGGAGCAATCAGCCCCAGCATTTT. Residues: CASSWGQGSNQPQHF.

The J gene is TRBJ2-7, the V gene TRBV28; unclear D gene. Germline CDR1 and CDR2: MDHEN and SYDVKM. This CDR3 has 11 amino acids. V lost 7 bases to trimming and J lost 4 bases, with 8 bases between them. Here the CDR3 reads CASKLNYEQYF. The CDR3 DNA is TGTGCCAGCAAACTAAATTACGAGCAGTACTTC.